The sequence of this T cell receptor (beta chain) was determined in a study of T cell responses to AZD1222 COVID-19 vaccine. Whole-study context: Second-dose timings of about 4 or about 12 weeks were pooled.

CDR3 length: 14 amino acids. V lost 7 bases, J lost 3 bases, and 8 bases stayed unmatched. The germline CDR1 and CDR2 sequences are MNHNY and SVGAGI (reference sequence). Study results and caveats: The donors showed a predominance of white British ancestry and of females, with possible underestimation of clonal diversity. Recipients of AZD1222 seropositive at baseline numbered only 5 or 6.

In its sample, this clone was seen once. Antigen unknown. The assay was immunoSEQ multiplex PCR, and TCRdb's table has in-frame clones only and misses some. The table shows about 120,000 clones, with under 85% occurring only once. The TCR sequence derives from an adult in good health. The chain has TRBV6-6 and TRBJ2-7; 8 bases agree with TRBD2. Here the sequenced sample was peripheral blood, taken on day 0 of AZD1222 vaccination. CDR3 sequence reads: CASTTGGGRYEQYF. Written as DNA, the CDR3 is TGTGCCAGCACCACGGGGGGGGGCCGCTACGAGCAGTACTTC.